A selection of T cell receptor beta chains follows, all from one sample in a study of spatial heterogeneity in lung cancer. TCRdb analysed the 5' RACE reads with MiXCR anew, one entry per CDR3 protein. The sample shows roughly 36,000 distinct CDR3 sequences, 5.8% of them seen only once. The starting material was PBMCs, obtained at surgery. All receptors derive from a male donor with early-stage non-small cell lung cancer. Each CDR3 is given with its conserved first and last residue. The D gene is left open where the match is weak. Clone size appears in some rows only: once, few, many, or a class for an expanded clone.

many	TRBJ1-1	NA	TRBV4-2	TGTGCCAGCAGCCCGTTCGCAAACACTGAAGCTTTCTTT	CASSPFANTEAFF
many	TRBJ1-2	NA	TRBV6-5	TGTGCCAGCAGTTACTACAGCGGTGGCTACACCTTC	CASSYYSGGYTF
NA	TRBJ2-3	TRBD2	TRBV5-1	TGCGCCAGCAGCTTAAGCGGGGACCGCACAGATACGCAGTATTTT	CASSLSGDRTDTQYF
NA	TRBJ2-3	NA	TRBV20-1	TGCAGTGCTAGAGTGGGTACAGATACGCAGTATTTT	CSARVGTDTQYF
many	TRBJ1-1	TRBD1	TRBV28	TGTGCCAGCGTGACAGGGTTGAACACTGAAGCTTTCTTT	CASVTGLNTEAFF
many	TRBJ2-2	NA	TRBV7-8	TGTGCCAGCAGCTTAGGGAGGGACGGGGAGCTGTTTTTT	CASSLGRDGELFF
many	TRBJ1-1	NA	TRBV7-2	TGTGCCAGCAGCCAACAATTGGGGAACACTGAAGCTTTCTTT	CASSQQLGNTEAFF
many	TRBJ2-5	NA	TRBV5-8	TGTGCCAGCAGCGAGCAGGGTATTAGAGAGACCCAGTACTTC	CASSEQGIRETQYF
many	TRBJ1-1	NA	TRBV12-3/TRBV12-4	TGTGCCAGCAGTTCCGGAGGGGCCGCTGAAGCTTTCTTT	CASSSGGAAEAFF
many	TRBJ1-2	TRBD1	TRBV18	TGTGCCAGCTCAAGGGCACAGGGGGCTTTCTCCTATGGCTACACCTTC	CASSRAQGAFSYGYTF
many	TRBJ1-5	NA	TRBV20-1	TGCAGTGCTTTACAGCGTAATAGCAATCAGCCCCAGCATTTT	CSALQRNSNQPQHF
NA	TRBJ1-2	NA	TRBV3-1	TGTGCCAGCCGAACAAGCCGGACAGCAGGCTATGGCTACACCTTC	CASRTSRTAGYGYTF
few	TRBJ2-7	NA	TRBV11-2	TGTGCCAGCAGTCGTGGGGGCGGCGCTCAGCAGTACTTC	CASSRGGGAQQYF
few	TRBJ2-5	TRBD2	TRBV4-1	TGCGCCAGCAGCCAAGGGTCCACTAGCGGGGTGGAGACCCAGTACTTC	CASSQGSTSGVETQYF
many	TRBJ2-1	TRBD2	TRBV28	TGTGCCAGCAGTTCCCGACTAGCGGGGTTCACAAGAGCCTACAATGAGCAGTTCTTC	CASSSRLAGFTRAYNEQFF
few	TRBJ2-2	NA	TRBV7-2	TGTGCCAGCAGCAGAATGGAGGCCGGGGAGCTGTTTTTT	CASSRMEAGELFF
many	TRBJ2-5	NA	TRBV5-1	TGCGCCAGCAGCCTCTCATTGAACCAAGAGACCCAGTACTTC	CASSLSLNQETQYF
many	TRBJ1-4	NA	TRBV6-5	TGTGCCAGCAGTTCACAAGGGGGGAAAAATGAAAAACTGTTTTTT	CASSSQGGKNEKLFF
many	TRBJ1-2	NA	TRBV28	TGTGCCACTGTTTCGGCAGGGAGAAACTATGGCTACACCTTC	CATVSAGRNYGYTF
many	TRBJ2-4	NA	TRBV7-9	TGTGCCAGCAGCTTAGGGGGCGAAAACATTCAGTACTTC	CASSLGGENIQYF
NA	TRBJ2-2	NA	TRBV9	TGTGCCAGCAGCGTAGGCGGGACAGTTAACACCGGGGAGCTGTTTTTT	CASSVGGTVNTGELFF
many	TRBJ1-5	TRBD1	TRBV28	TGTGCCAGCAGGACTCCAGGGGGTGGCAATCAGCCCCAGCATTTT	CASRTPGGGNQPQHF
NA	TRBJ1-4	TRBD1	TRBV10-3	TGTGCCATCAGTGAGGGACAGGGCGCGGATGAAAAACTGTTTTTT	CAISEGQGADEKLFF
many	TRBJ1-1	NA	TRBV10-3	TGTGCCATCAGCTGGGACGGCACTGAAGCTTTCTTT	CAISWDGTEAFF
many	TRBJ2-7	TRBD1	TRBV7-6	TGTGCCAGCAGCTTAGGGACAGGGAAATCCTACGAGCAGTACTTC	CASSLGTGKSYEQYF
NA	TRBJ1-5	NA	TRBV12-3/TRBV12-4	TGTGCCAGCAGCCTCTTGGGAAAAGATCAGCCCCAGCATTTT	CASSLLGKDQPQHF
NA	TRBJ1-4	NA	TRBV5-1	TGCGTCAGCAGCTTGGTGGCAGGGTCGTCAGAAAAACTGTTTTTT	CVSSLVAGSSEKLFF
few	TRBJ2-3	NA	TRBV12-3/TRBV12-4	TGTGCCAGCAGTTTTTCCGGGGGTGCCACAGATACGCAGTATTTT	CASSFSGGATDTQYF
many	TRBJ2-7	TRBD1	TRBV7-2	TGTGCCAGCAGCTTGGCCGGGACAGACTACGAGCAGTACTTC	CASSLAGTDYEQYF
NA	TRBJ1-5	NA	TRBV20-1	TGCAGTGCTAACCGAAAACTCGGGGCCAGGGAGAACAATCAGCCCCAGCATTTT	CSANRKLGARENNQPQHF
many	TRBJ2-1	NA	TRBV6-5	TGTGCCAGCAGTTTAGGGACCTTCCGCAATGAGCAGTTCTTC	CASSLGTFRNEQFF
many	TRBJ2-2	TRBD2	TRBV20-1	TGCAGTGCTAGAAATAGCGGGGGGACCGGGGAGCTGTTTTTT	CSARNSGGTGELFF
many	TRBJ2-1	TRBD1	TRBV28	TGTGCCAGCAGTTTCACCGCCCCTGGGACAGGAGACGATGAGCAGTTCTTC	CASSFTAPGTGDDEQFF
NA	TRBJ2-7	NA	TRBV6-5	TGTGCCAGCAGTTACTACGGGGGGCCCTACGAGCAGTACTTC	CASSYYGGPYEQYF
many	TRBJ1-1	NA	TRBV19	TGTGCCAGTAGTATAGATCCGGACAGCTCCAGAGGGCGAGTGAACACTGAAGCTTTCTTT	CASSIDPDSSRGRVNTEAFF
many	TRBJ2-7	TRBD1	TRBV4-3	TGCGCCAGCAGCCAGGCCGGGACAGGGGGCTACGAGCAGTACTTC	CASSQAGTGGYEQYF
NA	TRBJ2-2	NA	TRBV3-1	TGTGCCAGCAGCCAAGTGAACACCGGGGAGCTGTTTTTT	CASSQVNTGELFF
many	TRBJ1-1	TRBD1	TRBV11-2	TGTGCCAGCAGCTGGTATCCCCGGGACAGGGTAGCCGAAGCTTTCTTT	CASSWYPRDRVAEAFF
few	TRBJ2-3	NA	TRBV9	TGTGCCAGCAGCGTAGTGGGGCTTTTGGGGCCCACAGATACGCAGTATTTT	CASSVVGLLGPTDTQYF
few	TRBJ1-5	NA	TRBV28	TGTGCCAGCAGTTTACATCAGCCCCAGCATTTT	CASSLHQPQHF
many	TRBJ1-1	NA	TRBV29-1	TGCAGCGTTGCAAAGGATCAGGTGAACACTGAAGCTTTCTTT	CSVAKDQVNTEAFF
many	TRBJ1-5	TRBD1	TRBV27	TGTGCCAGCAGCCTTACAGGGGGCCGTAGCAATCAGCCCCAGCATTTT	CASSLTGGRSNQPQHF
few	TRBJ2-2	TRBD2	TRBV3-1	TGTGCCAGCAGCCAAGTTTTCCTAGCGGGGGACACCGGGGAGCTGTTTTTT	CASSQVFLAGDTGELFF
many	TRBJ1-5	TRBD1	TRBV7-2	TGTGCCAGCAGCTTGGACAGGTTTTTCTCGCCCCAGCATTTT	CASSLDRFFSPQHF
few	TRBJ1-4	NA	TRBV30	TGTGCCTGGACCACAGGGACACTCGATGAAAAACTGTTTTTT	CAWTTGTLDEKLFF
NA	TRBJ1-1	NA	TRBV5-6	TGTGCCAGCAGCCTGTTTAAGACGGTGAACACTGAAGCTTTCTTT	CASSLFKTVNTEAFF
many	TRBJ2-4	NA	TRBV28	TGTGCCAGCAGCTTTTTTGGGATACAAAACATTCAGTACTTC	CASSFFGIQNIQYF
many	TRBJ1-5	NA	TRBV28	TGTGCCAGCAGTTTGATCGGGGAGCGACAGCCCCAGCATTTT	CASSLIGERQPQHF
many	TRBJ2-1	TRBD2	TRBV5-1	TGCGCCAGCAGCCTCAGGACTAGCACCTACAATGAGCAGTTCTTC	CASSLRTSTYNEQFF
many	TRBJ1-5	NA	TRBV6-2/TRBV6-3	TGTGCCAGCAGTGACCGGGACGGTAGCAATCAGCCCCAGCATTTT	CASSDRDGSNQPQHF
many	TRBJ1-2	NA	TRBV20-1	TGCAGTGCGATCAGACAGAATGGCTACACCTTC	CSAIRQNGYTF
many	TRBJ2-7	NA	TRBV5-1	TGCGCCAGCAGACCGGACAGCATAGTTTACGAGCAGTACTTC	CASRPDSIVYEQYF
few	TRBJ2-5	TRBD2	TRBV7-2	TGTGCCAGCAGGGAGGGAGGGGAAGAGACCCAGTACTTC	CASREGGEETQYF
many	TRBJ1-2	NA	TRBV12-3/TRBV12-4	TGTGCCAGCAGCCAAATCGACAGGACCTATGGCTACACCTTC	CASSQIDRTYGYTF
few	TRBJ2-3	NA	TRBV16	TGTGCCAGCACACAGGGAGGGGCCTCCACAGATACGCAGTATTTT	CASTQGGASTDTQYF